This entry features one T cell receptor (beta chain) sequence. The target antigen is unknown. 60 Vbeta and 13 Jbeta primers were used in PCR. Profiled with immunoSEQ multiplex PCR; TCRdb holds only in-frame clones, not every one. The table records 100,000 to 150,000 clones, about 80% of them present only once. The sample belongs to a study of cytomegalovirus exposure and HLA in healthy donors. Broader study findings: Under in vitro conditions, a few CMV-associated chains were confirmed as specific for CMV antigens. The study designated fewer than 200 TCR beta chains cytomegalovirus-associated.

The TCR originated in a middle-aged man in good health and CMV-seronegative. Material for sequencing was PBMCs.

The DNA of the CDR3 is TGTGCCAGCAGTTTAACAGGGCCTAACTATGGCTACACCTTC. This codes for CASSLTGPNYGYTF. The rearrangement joins TRBV28 to TRBJ1-2; D is possibly TRBD1 (6 bases). The CDR3 covers 14 residues. Germline values: CDR1 MDHEN, CDR2 SYDVKM. V lost 2 bases and J lost 0, with 7 bases in between.